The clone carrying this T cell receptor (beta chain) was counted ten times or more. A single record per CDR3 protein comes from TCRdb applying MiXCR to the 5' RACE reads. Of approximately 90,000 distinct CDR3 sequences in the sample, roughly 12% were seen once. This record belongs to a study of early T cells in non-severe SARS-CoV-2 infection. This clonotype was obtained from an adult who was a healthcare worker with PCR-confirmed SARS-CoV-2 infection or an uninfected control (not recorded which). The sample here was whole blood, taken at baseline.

In DNA form, the CDR3 reads TGTGCCAGCAGCCAGGGGGATACGCAGTATTTT. Translated, it gives CASSQGDTQYF. The J gene is TRBJ2-3, the V gene TRBV7-6; a weak D match, TRBD1 (6 bases). V lost 5 bases and J 6 bases, leaving 6 bases between the germline ends. The CDR3 loop spans 11 amino acids. In germline, CDR1 is SGHVS, CDR2 FNYEAQ.